This TCR beta chain derives from a study of cytomegalovirus exposure and HLA in healthy donors. At the level of the study: There were some 120 million unique TCR beta sequences, drawn from about 179 million T cells, in an earlier analysis. There were 350 to 450 genotyped donors. Of these, 81% fell in the genetic ancestry cluster associated with self-reported Caucasian donors.

General study findings and limits: It is likely that the observed cluster of highly shared sequence variants was a sequencing artifact.

This clone was detected only a few times. Its antigen is still unknown. 13 Jbeta primers and 60 Vbeta primers were used for the PCR. Per the original methods: Per a later analysis, the number of unique TCR beta chains was 75 million to 90 million, of which some 10 million were shared. The assay was immunoSEQ multiplex PCR, and TCRdb's table has in-frame clones only and misses some. V and J calls and clone size follow that table, whereas D and trimming were derived from the DNA. Of some 130,000 clones listed, roughly 83% are singletons. The specimen sequenced was PBMCs. The source of this sequence is a man aged 40-49 years in good health and CMV-seronegative.

This CDR3 reads CASSLVQGAMNEQFF. CDR3 coding DNA: TGCGCCAGCAGCTTGGTACAGGGGGCGATGAATGAGCAGTTCTTC. This chain uses TRBV5-1 with TRBJ2-1; TRBD1 matches 9 bases. Germline lookup yields CDR1 SGHRS and CDR2 YFSETQ. The CDR3 has 15 amino acids. V lost 0 bases, J lost 7 bases, and 5 bases stayed unmatched.